The clone carrying this TCR beta chain has at least ten counts. This CDR3 comprises 13 residues. V was clipped by 5 bases and J by 5 bases; unmatched bases: 1. Germline assignment: CDR1 SGHRS and CDR2 YFSETQ. Data came from immunoSEQ multiplex PCR; TCRdb stores just in-frame clones and leaves some out. This table holds 110,000 or so clones, 65% to 80% found once. The sample originates from a study of blood T cell repertoires in COVID-19. Across the study: PBMCs, B-cell-depleted T cells, or T cells provided the cDNA or gDNA that made up the material.

The specimen was peripheral blood. The source is a man in his fifties with acute or convalescent COVID-19. This rearrangement joins TRBV5-1 to TRBJ1-6, with 7 bases matching TRBD1. CDR3 nucleotide sequence: TGCGCCAGCAGTGGACAGGATAATTCACCCCTCCACTTT. Translating it yields CASSGQDNSPLHF.